This entry lists 13 T cell receptor beta chains sequenced from one sample in a study of cytomegalovirus exposure and HLA in healthy donors. Primers: 60 Vbeta forward and 13 Jbeta reverse. The table came from immunoSEQ multiplex PCR; TCRdb's copy has only in-frame clones and leaves some out. The table has around 200,000 clones, around 85% seen once; the top ten hold about 0.2%. The source material was PBMCs. These receptors came from a girl aged 2 to 9 in good health and CMV-seronegative.

The V call is TRBV5-1, the J call TRBJ1-4; possible D gene TRBD1, 6 bases. Trimming cost V 1 base and J 6 bases, with 10 bases left between them. This CDR3 region has 14 residues. Germline CDR1 and CDR2: SGHRS and YFSETQ. The CDR3 DNA reads TGCGCCAGCAGCTTGACAGGGCTTCATGAAAAACTGTTTTTT. Amino acids: CASSLTGLHEKLFF. The entire variable domain, with the rest obtained from reference TRBV5-1 and TRBJ1-4, is as follows: KAGVTQTPRYLIKTRGQQVTLSCSPISGHRSVSWYQQTPGQGLQFLFEYFSETQRNKGNFPGRFSGRQFSNSRSEMNVSTLELGDSALYLCASSLTGLHEKLFFGSGTQLSVL.

In this sample, this clone turned up a few times. The gene calls are TRBV27 and TRBJ1-5; 9 positions match TRBD1. The CDR3 is made up of 15 amino acids. V lost 4 bases and J lost 7; bases outside the gene matches: 8. Germline V gene sequence: CDR1 MNHEY, CDR2 SMNVEV (reference sequence). The CDR3: CASSSRDRVEQPQHF. CDR3 in DNA: TGTGCCAGCAGTTCGCGGGACAGGGTAGAGCAGCCCCAGCATTTT.

The table lists this clone with a few counts. The rearrangement links TRBV7-7 to TRBJ2-1; TRBD2 matches 14 bases. V lost 5 bases, J lost 5 bases, and 14 bases stayed unmatched. CDR1 SSHAT and CDR2 FNYEAQ come from the germline V gene (reference sequence). The length of the CDR3 is 19 residues. CDR3 coding DNA: TGTGCCAGCAGCCCAGGACTAGCGGGAGGTCTCCGGGATAACAATGAGCAGTTCTTC. Encoded protein: CASSPGLAGGLRDNNEQFF.

Turning to this clone: This CDR3 is missing its conserved last phenylalanine or tryptophan, likely due to a read error. Because the CDR3's place on the DNA is in doubt, the DNA is left out and the CDR3 is given as listed by TCRdb. The CDR3 region is CASSHEIPGTFL. The V call is TRBV4-2, the J call TRBJ1-1. The CDR3 spans 12 residues, counting both ends. CDR1 LGHNA and CDR2 YNFKEQ come from the germline V gene.

The chain has TRBV27 and TRBJ2-7; D may be TRBD2 (5 bases). This CDR3 spans 13 amino acids. Germline V lookup: CDR1 MNHEY, CDR2 SMNVEV (reference sequence). Trimming stripped 3 bases from V and 4 bases from J, with 10 bases between. The CDR3 region is CASSLGDPYEQYF. Written as DNA, the CDR3 is TGTGCCAGCAGTTTGGGAGATCCTTACGAGCAGTACTTC.

The J gene is TRBJ2-1, the V gene TRBV6-5, with 10 bases aligning to TRBD2. CDR3 size: 15 residues. The V gene's germline CDR1 is MNHEY and CDR2 SVGAGI. The trim removed 11 bases at V and 2 bases at J, leaving 9 bases unmatched. CDR3 region: CAARSGRTTYNEQFF. The CDR3 coding sequence is TGTGCCGCTCGTAGCGGGAGGACCACCTACAATGAGCAGTTCTTC.

V is TRBV5-1 and J is TRBJ2-3; weak D call: TRBD2 (7 bases). The V end lost 1 base, the J end lost 5 bases, and 17 bases lay between the germline ends. The germline gives CDR1 SGHRS, CDR2 YFSETQ. There are 16 residues in the CDR3. As DNA, the CDR3 is TGCGCCAGCAGCTTGTGGGGGGGGCCCGATGGAGATACGCAGTATTTT. It yields the protein CASSLWGGPDGDTQYF.

This clone has a handful of counts. This chain joins TRBV6-5 and TRBJ1-1; a weak D match, TRBD1 (6 bases). The germline V and J ends were trimmed by 2 bases and 3 bases, with 10 bases remaining between them. This CDR3 spans 14 amino acids. Germline lookup yields CDR1 MNHEY and CDR2 SVGAGI. CDR3 nucleotide sequence: TGTGCCAGCAGTTACGGACAGTTGGACACTGAAGCTTTCTTT. Translating gives CASSYGQLDTEAFF.

The chain couples TRBV9 to TRBJ2-5; 7 bases fit TRBD2. V lost 0 bases to trimming and J lost 4 bases; unmatched junction nucleotides: 9. Germline V gene sequence: CDR1 SGDLS, CDR2 YYNGEE. CDR3 length: 16 amino acids. In DNA, the CDR3 is TGTGCCAGCAGCGTAGGGGGGGGAGGTGCTGGAGAGACCCAGTACTTC. The encoded protein is CASSVGGGGAGETQYF.

The count of this clone is one. The CDR3 nucleotides read TGCAGCGTGGGCGCCAGTGACGGATCCTACAATGAGCAGTTCTTC. Translating gives CSVGASDGSYNEQFF. This chain links TRBV29-1 with TRBJ2-1; no clear D gene. This CDR3 spans 15 amino acids. Germline CDR1 is SQVTM and CDR2 is ANQGSEA. The germline V and J ends were trimmed by 6 bases and 1 base, with 16 bases remaining between them.

The J gene is TRBJ1-3, the V gene TRBV15, with D possibly TRBD1 on 5 matching bases. Trimming left V 1 base short and J 8 bases short, with 18 bases between. The CDR3 totals 16 residues. CDR1 LNHNV and CDR2 YYDKDF come from the germline V gene (reference sequence). This CDR3 is CATSRAPTRTTDTIYF. The DNA of the CDR3 is TGTGCCACCAGCAGAGCCCCGACACGGACAACGGACACCATATATTTT.

The chain recombines TRBV9 with TRBJ1-2; D unresolved. The CDR3 is 14 amino acids. Germline-derived CDR1 and CDR2 are SGDLS and YYNGEE. The ends were cut back, 0 bases at V and 2 bases at J, with 8 bases in the middle. In DNA, the CDR3 is TGTGCCAGCAGCGTAGGGGCGCACAACTATGGCTACACCTTC. This sequence encodes CASSVGAHNYGYTF.

The V and J genes are TRBV5-1 and TRBJ1-4, with 9 positions matching TRBD1. CDR1 is SGHRS, CDR2 YFSETQ, per germline. The V gene end was trimmed by 4 bases and the J gene end by 5 bases; junction bases not matched to a gene: 9. The CDR3 consists of 16 residues. The CDR3 here is CASSKGTGSANEKLFF. Here the CDR3 DNA reads TGCGCCAGCAGCAAGGGGACAGGGAGCGCCAATGAAAAACTGTTTTTT.